The next 28 T cell receptor beta chains were all read from a single sample in a study of shared T cell receptors in the human thymus. Some clones are missing from TCRdb's copy, which holds only in-frame ones; the method was immunoSEQ multiplex PCR. The sample comprises roughly 500,000 clones, approximately 80% of which are singletons, and around 0.012% rests with the top ten. This same sample was also part of a study on human thymus T cells.

What was sequenced was thymocytes. The source of these receptors is a boy younger than two with a congenital heart defect.

This rearrangement joins TRBV7-2 to TRBJ2-7; 7 positions agree with TRBD1. J gave up 4 bases and V 5 bases, and 2 bases lay outside the gene matches. Germline CDR1 and CDR2: SGHTA and FQGNSA. The CDR3 runs 12 residues. CDR3 in DNA: TGTGCCAGCAGCGGGACAGCTTACGAGCAGTACTTC. Protein product: CASSGTAYEQYF. The full variable domain, completed using reference TRBV7-2 and TRBJ2-7, is GAGVSQSPSNKVTEKGKDVELRCDPISGHTALYWYRQSLGQGLEFLIYFQGNSAPDKSGLPSDRFSAERTGGSVSTLTIQRTQQEDSAVYLCASSGTAYEQYFGPGTRLTVT.

The chain uses TRBV28 and TRBJ2-7, with 7 positions matching TRBD2. Germline assignment: CDR1 MDHEN and CDR2 SYDVKM. CDR3 length: 14 residues. With 6 bases clipped from V and 2 bases from J, the junction kept 7 bases outside the gene matches. CDR3 sequence reads: CASRLGRGAYEQYF. The CDR3 nucleotides are TGTGCCAGCAGACTCGGCCGGGGGGCCTACGAGCAGTACTTC. Supplemented by reference TRBV28 and TRBJ2-7, the full variable domain reads DVKVTQSSRYLVKRTGEKVFLECVQDMDHENMFWYRQDPGLGLRLIYFSYDVKMKEKGDIPEGYSVSREKKERFSLILESASTNQTSMYLCASRLGRGAYEQYFGPGTRLTVT.

The chain couples TRBV5-8 to TRBJ2-7; D may be TRBD1 (6 bases). The V gene's germline CDR1 is SGHTS and CDR2 YDEGEE. The CDR3 runs to 11 residues. V lost 4 bases and J lost 11, with 13 bases in between. The CDR3 sequence: CASSLGQKEYF. CDR3 in DNA: TGTGCCAGCAGCCTAGGACAGAAGGAGTACTTC.

This chain connects TRBV6-5 to TRBJ2-3, with 10 nucleotides matching TRBD1. Germline V gene lookup returns CDR1 MNHEY and CDR2 SVGAGI. The ends lost 6 bases at V and 6 bases at J; junction bases unmatched: 9. The CDR3 runs to 15 residues. CDR3 amino acids: CASSKKPGQGDTQYF. CDR3 in DNA: TGTGCCAGCAGCAAAAAGCCGGGACAGGGGGATACGCAGTATTTT.

This sequence joins TRBV4-3 and TRBJ1-1; D call uncertain. CDR1 and CDR2 from the germline V gene are LGHNA and YSLEER. Trimming cost V 1 base and J 6 bases, with 12 bases left between them. CDR3 length equals 14 residues. In DNA, the CDR3 is TGCGCCAGCAGCCAAGTTAACGGGGAGGCTGAAGCTTTCTTT. Translating gives CASSQVNGEAEAFF.

This clone turned up a few times. V and J are TRBV2 and TRBJ2-6; D possibly corresponds to TRBD1 (6 bases). This CDR3 comprises 18 residues. CDR1 is SNHLY and CDR2 is FYNNEI in the germline V gene. Between the trimmed V and J ends, which lost 2 bases and 0 bases, there was a span of 14 bases. This chain's CDR3 is CASSERTGILSGANVLTF. For the CDR3, the DNA is TGTGCCAGCAGTGAAAGAACAGGGATCCTCTCTGGGGCCAACGTCCTGACTTTC.

The chain combines TRBV10-1 with TRBJ2-7; D gene unclear. The CDR3 is 13 residues long. Trimming left V 2 bases short and J 2 bases short, with 7 bases between. In germline, CDR1 is WNHNN, CDR2 SYGVQD (reference sequence). CDR3 coding DNA: TGCGCCAGCAGTGAGGAAGACACCTACGAGCAGTACTTC. Translating it yields CASSEEDTYEQYF.

The chain employs TRBV27 and TRBJ2-7; D may be TRBD1 (8 bases). The CDR3 extends over 15 amino acids. V was trimmed by 5 bases and J by 4 bases, leaving 18 bases between them. Germline V lookup: CDR1 MNHEY, CDR2 SMNVEV (reference sequence). CDR3 DNA sequence: TGTGCCAGCAGTAACAGGGGGGGCAAAATTTACGAGCAGTACTTC. Translation: CASSNRGGKIYEQYF.

The V and J genes are TRBV11-2 and TRBJ2-3; 10 bases match TRBD1. Germline V gives CDR1 SGHAT, CDR2 FQNNGV. The CDR3 extends over 15 amino acids. The trim removed 5 bases at V and 5 bases at J, leaving 7 bases unmatched. The CDR3 is CASSHRQGAEDTQYF. The CDR3 DNA reads as TGTGCCAGCAGCCACCGACAGGGGGCGGAAGATACGCAGTATTTT.

The rearrangement joins TRBV5-6 to TRBJ2-1; D is uncertain. The germline CDR1 and CDR2 sequences are SGHDT and YYEEEE. The CDR3 runs to 17 residues. V shed 0 bases and J shed 5 bases, with 18 bases lying between them. The CDR3 is CASSLEAGFYFNNEQFF. The DNA for the CDR3 is TGTGCCAGCAGCTTGGAAGCAGGTTTCTATTTTAACAATGAGCAGTTCTTC.

This rearrangement joins TRBV6-5 to TRBJ1-1; a weak D match, TRBD1 (5 bases). The V end lost 5 bases, the J end lost 5 bases, and 12 bases lay between the germline ends. The CDR3 runs to 13 residues. Germline values: CDR1 MNHEY, CDR2 SVGAGI. The CDR3 protein is CASSHQGGTEAFF. CDR3 DNA: TGTGCCAGCAGTCATCAGGGTGGGACTGAAGCTTTCTTT.

This clone was seen only a few times. The V gene is TRBV5-1, the J gene TRBJ2-1; a possible D gene is TRBD1 (5 bases). The CDR3 is 16 amino acids. V was pared by 4 bases and J by 0 bases, with 14 bases between. Germline V gene lookup returns CDR1 SGHRS and CDR2 YFSETQ. DNA of the CDR3: TGCGCCAGCAGCCAATCCAGGGAAACCTCCTACAATGAGCAGTTCTTC. It encodes CASSQSRETSYNEQFF.

This chain links TRBV19 with TRBJ1-1; possible D gene TRBD1, 5 bases. Trimming left V 5 bases short and J 6 bases short, with 28 bases between. This CDR3 has 18 residues. CDR1 and CDR2 from the germline V gene are LNHDA and SQIVND (reference sequence). The CDR3 bases are TGTGCCAGTAGTTCCCAGGACATTAGGGCTGGGTTTTACGCTGAAGCTTTCTTT. This codes for CASSSQDIRAGFYAEAFF.

The rearrangement joins TRBV7-9 to TRBJ2-7; no firm D call. Trimming took off 3 bases at V and 2 bases at J, with 17 bases between the two ends. The CDR3 is made up of 16 amino acids. Germline CDR1 reads SEHNR; CDR2 reads FQNEAQ (reference sequence). The DNA for the CDR3 is TGTGCCAGCAGCTTTTTGTCGGAACAGCCCACCTACGAGCAGTACTTC. Residues: CASSFLSEQPTYEQYF.

V gene TRBV7-6 combines with J gene TRBJ2-1; 8 bases line up with TRBD2. CDR3 size: 15 residues. The V gene's germline CDR1 is SGHVS and CDR2 FNYEAQ. Trimming removed 5 bases from V and 8 bases from J; junction bases left unmatched: 11. The CDR3 region is CASSHSGRRGDEQFF. The CDR3 coding sequence is TGTGCCAGCAGCCACAGCGGGAGAAGGGGGGATGAGCAGTTCTTC.

This clone was detected only a few times. The rearrangement joins TRBV5-6 to TRBJ2-1; 10 nucleotides agree with TRBD1. V shed 3 bases and J 6 bases; nucleotides not matched to a gene: 6. Germline V gene data show CDR1 as SGHDT and CDR2 as YYEEEE. The CDR3 is made up of 15 amino acids. CDR3 nucleotide sequence: TGTGCCAGCAGCTGCCCCGGGACAGGGGCCAATGAGCAGTTCTTC. It codes for CASSCPGTGANEQFF.

This clone has only a few counts. This sequence joins TRBV28 and TRBJ2-7; D gene uncertain. Germline assignment: CDR1 MDHEN and CDR2 SYDVKM. The V end was cut by 2 bases, the J end by 6 bases, with 8 bases between. This CDR3 is built from 12 residues. CDR3 bases: TGTGCCAGCAGTTTACGTCACGGCGAGCAGTACTTC. This codes for CASSLRHGEQYF.

V is TRBV30 and J is TRBJ1-2; 7 nucleotides align to TRBD1. Germline trimming cut 0 bases from V and 8 bases from J; bases unmatched to any gene: 15. CDR3 length: 16 residues. Germline CDR1 reads GTSNPN; CDR2 reads SVGIG (reference sequence). The CDR3 bases are TGTGCCTGGAGTGTAAAGGAGGGGACAGCCTTATCGGGCTACACCTTC. Amino acids: CAWSVKEGTALSGYTF.

The chain has TRBV9 and TRBJ2-2; 7 bases fit TRBD1. CDR3 length: 16 amino acids. CDR1 SGDLS and CDR2 YYNGEE come from the germline V gene. V lost 3 bases, J lost 5 bases, and 10 bases stayed unmatched. The CDR3 here is CASSAGEGANTGELFF. CDR3 bases: TGTGCCAGCAGCGCGGGTGAGGGGGCAAATACCGGGGAGCTGTTTTTT.

This sequence joins TRBV10-3 and TRBJ2-3; TRBD1 matches at 11 bases. Germline CDR1 ENHRY, CDR2 SYGVKD. Trimming took 9 bases from V and 2 from J; bases not matched to a gene: 4. This CDR3 comprises 14 residues. The CDR3 loop is CAIGQGAFTDTQYF. The CDR3 nucleotides read TGTGCCATTGGACAGGGGGCTTTCACAGATACGCAGTATTTT.

This chain uses TRBV7-9 with TRBJ2-1; TRBD2 agrees at 7 bases. This CDR3 is built from 16 residues. Germline CDR1 is SEHNR and CDR2 is FQNEAQ (reference sequence). The V gene end was trimmed by 5 bases and the J gene end by 6 bases; junction bases not matched to a gene: 13. The CDR3 region is CASSVVSREPGNEQFF. CDR3 bases: TGTGCCAGCAGCGTCGTCTCGCGGGAGCCTGGCAATGAGCAGTTCTTC.

This clone was detected once. This chain connects TRBV5-1 to TRBJ2-1; 11 bases agree with TRBD2. Germline V gene data show CDR1 as SGHRS and CDR2 as YFSETQ. CDR3 size: 17 residues. V was clipped by 0 bases and J by 6 bases; unmatched bases: 8. Written as DNA, the CDR3 is TGCGCCAGCAGCTTGGGTAGCGGGAGGGCCCTCAGCAATGAGCAGTTCTTC. Protein sequence: CASSLGSGRALSNEQFF.

The chain links TRBV15 to TRBJ2-3, with 10 bases fitting TRBD2. The CDR3 is 19 amino acids. Germline V gene sequence: CDR1 LNHNV, CDR2 YYDKDF (reference sequence). The junction had 12 bases not matched to a gene; V was cut back by 2 bases and J by 1 base. CDR3 sequence: CATSRKSGRAIGGTDTQYF. CDR3 sequence (DNA): TGTGCCACCAGCAGAAAGAGCGGGAGGGCCATCGGGGGCACAGATACGCAGTATTTT.

The chain joins TRBV11-1 to TRBJ1-1, with 7 bases that match TRBD1. The CDR3 is 14 residues long. The V gene end was trimmed by 8 bases and the J gene end by 0 bases; junction bases not matched to a gene: 6. The germline V gene encodes CDR1 SGHAT and CDR2 FQDESV (reference sequence). In DNA, the CDR3 is TGTGCCAGCGGGACAGATCGAGTGAACACTGAAGCTTTCTTT. Protein: CASGTDRVNTEAFF.

The chain couples TRBV19 to TRBJ1-1; weak D call: TRBD1 (6 bases). V was shortened by 3 bases and J by 1 base, with 6 bases between the two germline ends. Looked up from germline, CDR1 is LNHDA and CDR2 is SQIVND (reference sequence). This CDR3 is built from 13 residues. CDR3 amino acids: CASSMDRNTEAFF. DNA of the CDR3: TGTGCCAGTAGTATGGACAGGAACACTGAAGCTTTCTTT. Combining the CDR3 with reference TRBV19 and TRBJ1-1 gives the whole variable domain DGGITQSPKYLFRKEGQNVTLSCEQNLNHDAMYWYRQDPGQGLRLIYYSQIVNDFQKGDIAEGYSVSREKKESFPLTVTSAQKNPTAFYLCASSMDRNTEAFFGQGTRLTVV.

The chain links TRBV4-3 to TRBJ2-7; D gene uncertain. V was pared by 0 bases and J by 0 bases, with 9 bases between. Looked up from germline, CDR1 is LGHNA and CDR2 is YSLEER. This CDR3 contains 15 residues. The DNA for the CDR3 is TGCGCCAGCAGCCAAGATGATGGAGCCTCCTACGAGCAGTACTTC. This codes for CASSQDDGASYEQYF.

V is TRBV28 and J is TRBJ1-1, with TRBD1 identical over 9 bases. The CDR3 has 15 amino acids. Trimming cost V 6 bases and J 3 bases; bases outside gene matches: 8. Looked up from germline, CDR1 is MDHEN and CDR2 is SYDVKM. The CDR3 here is CASRGQGSADTEAFF. The CDR3 DNA sequence: TGTGCCAGCAGGGGACAGGGTTCGGCGGACACTGAAGCTTTCTTT. Full variable domain (missing parts from reference TRBV28 and TRBJ1-1): DVKVTQSSRYLVKRTGEKVFLECVQDMDHENMFWYRQDPGLGLRLIYFSYDVKMKEKGDIPEGYSVSREKKERFSLILESASTNQTSMYLCASRGQGSADTEAFFGQGTRLTVV.

With regard to this clone: An end of the junction differs from the germline gene, which may be a read error. The genes are TRBV5-5 and TRBJ1-5, with 8 bases matching TRBD1. The CDR3 loop spans 14 amino acids. Germline CDR1 reads SGHKS; CDR2 reads YYEKEE (reference sequence). The CDR3 DNA follows: TGTGCCAGCAGCGCGGGACAGGAGCAGGTTCCGAGCAATTTT. Translation gives CASSAGQEQVPSNF. The whole variable domain, filled in from reference TRBV5-5 and TRBJ1-5, reads DAGVTQSPTHLIKTRGQQVTLRCSPISGHKSVSWYQQVLGQGPQFIFQYYEKEERGRGNFPDRFSARQFPNYSSELNVNALLLGDSALYLCASSAGQEQVPSNFGDGTRLSIL.